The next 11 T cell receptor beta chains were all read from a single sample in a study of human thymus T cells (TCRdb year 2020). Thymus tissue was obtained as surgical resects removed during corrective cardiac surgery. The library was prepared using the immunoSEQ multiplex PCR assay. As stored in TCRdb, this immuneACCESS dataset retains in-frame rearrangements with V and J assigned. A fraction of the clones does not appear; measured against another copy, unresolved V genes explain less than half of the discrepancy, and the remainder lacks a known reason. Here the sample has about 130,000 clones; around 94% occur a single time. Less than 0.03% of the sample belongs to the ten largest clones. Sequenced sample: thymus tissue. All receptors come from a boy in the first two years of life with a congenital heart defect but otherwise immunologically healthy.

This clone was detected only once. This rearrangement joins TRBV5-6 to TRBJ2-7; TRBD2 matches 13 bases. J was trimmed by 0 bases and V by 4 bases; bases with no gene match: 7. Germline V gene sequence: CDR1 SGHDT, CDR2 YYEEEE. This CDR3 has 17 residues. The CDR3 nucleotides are TGTGCCAGCAGCCCAGACGGACTAGCGGGGGCCTCCTACGAGCAGTACTTC. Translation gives CASSPDGLAGASYEQYF.

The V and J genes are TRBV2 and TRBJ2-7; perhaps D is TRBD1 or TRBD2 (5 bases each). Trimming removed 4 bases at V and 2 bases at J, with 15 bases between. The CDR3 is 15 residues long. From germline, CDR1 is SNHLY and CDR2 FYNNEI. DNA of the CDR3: TGTGCCAGCAGTGTCACCCGGGACCGTCCCTACGAGCAGTACTTC. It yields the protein CASSVTRDRPYEQYF.

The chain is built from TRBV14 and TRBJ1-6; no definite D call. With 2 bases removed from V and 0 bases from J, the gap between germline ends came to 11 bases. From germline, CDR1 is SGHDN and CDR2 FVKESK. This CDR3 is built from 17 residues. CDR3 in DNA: TGTGCCAGCAGCCAACTGGGCGGGAGCTCCTATAATTCACCCCTCCACTTT. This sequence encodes CASSQLGGSSYNSPLHF.

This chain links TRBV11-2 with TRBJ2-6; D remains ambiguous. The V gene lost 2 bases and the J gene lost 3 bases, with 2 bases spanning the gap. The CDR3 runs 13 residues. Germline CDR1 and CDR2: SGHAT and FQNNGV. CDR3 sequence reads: CASSLSGANVLTF. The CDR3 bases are TGTGCCAGCAGCTTAAGTGGGGCCAACGTCCTGACTTTC.

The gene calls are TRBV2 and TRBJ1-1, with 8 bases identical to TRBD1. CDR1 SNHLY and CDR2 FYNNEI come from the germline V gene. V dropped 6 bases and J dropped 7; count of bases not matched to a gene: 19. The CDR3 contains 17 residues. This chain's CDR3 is CASSGTGQAATTCEAFF. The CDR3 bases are TGTGCCAGCAGCGGGACAGGTCAGGCGGCCACCACATGTGAAGCTTTCTTT. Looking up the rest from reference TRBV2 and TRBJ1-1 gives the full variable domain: EPEVTQTPSHQVTQMGQEVILRCVPISNHLYFYWYRQILGQKVEFLVSFYNNEISEKSEIFDDQFSVERPDGSNFTLKIRSTKLEDSAMYFCASSGTGQAATTCEAFFGQGTRLTVV.

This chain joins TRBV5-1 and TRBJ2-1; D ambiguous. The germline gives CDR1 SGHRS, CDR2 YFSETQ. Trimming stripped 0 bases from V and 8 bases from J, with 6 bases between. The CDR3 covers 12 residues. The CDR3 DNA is TGCGCCAGCAGCTTGGCCCGGTATGAGCAGTTCTTC. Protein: CASSLARYEQFF.

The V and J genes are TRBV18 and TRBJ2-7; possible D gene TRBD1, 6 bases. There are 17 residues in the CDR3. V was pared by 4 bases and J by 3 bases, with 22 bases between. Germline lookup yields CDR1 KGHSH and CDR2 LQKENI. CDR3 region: CASSLARPGDTRYEQYF. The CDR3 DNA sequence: TGTGCCAGCTCACTAGCTAGACCCGGGGACACCCGCTACGAGCAGTACTTC.

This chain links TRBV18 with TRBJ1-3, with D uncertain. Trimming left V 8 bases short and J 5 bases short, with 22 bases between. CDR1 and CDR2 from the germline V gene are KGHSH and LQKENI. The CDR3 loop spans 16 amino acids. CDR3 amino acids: CASQKTETPIRNTIYF. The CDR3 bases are TGTGCCAGCCAAAAGACCGAGACGCCCATTCGAAACACCATATATTTT.

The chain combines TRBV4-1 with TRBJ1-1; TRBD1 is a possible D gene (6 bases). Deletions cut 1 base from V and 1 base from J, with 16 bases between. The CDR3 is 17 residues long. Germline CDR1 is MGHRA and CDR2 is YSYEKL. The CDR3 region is CASSQGGSGAGNTEAFF. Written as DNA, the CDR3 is TGCGCCAGCAGCCAAGGGGGATCGGGGGCCGGGAACACTGAAGCTTTCTTT.

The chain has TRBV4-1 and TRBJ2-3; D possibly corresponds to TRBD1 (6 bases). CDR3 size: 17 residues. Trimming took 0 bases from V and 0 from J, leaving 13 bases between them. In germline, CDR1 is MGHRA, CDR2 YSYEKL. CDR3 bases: TGCGCCAGCAGCCAAGATATTGAGGGGGTGAGCACAGATACGCAGTATTTT. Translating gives CASSQDIEGVSTDTQYF.

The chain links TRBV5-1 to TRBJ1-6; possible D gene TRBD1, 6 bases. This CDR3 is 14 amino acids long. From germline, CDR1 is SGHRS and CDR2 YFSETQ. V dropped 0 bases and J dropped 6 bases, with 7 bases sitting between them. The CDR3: CASSLEGGNSPLHF. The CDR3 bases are TGCGCCAGCAGCTTGGAAGGGGGTAATTCACCCCTCCACTTT.